This T cell receptor beta chain was sequenced during a study of CD8+ T cells in alopecia areata. Turning to the study itself: At a dose of 5 to 10 mg twice daily, oral tofacitinib was given to treated patients.

Individuals with alopecia areata gave both lesional scalp punch biopsies and peripheral blood for collection. cDNA serving as the sequencing template came from extracted, reverse transcribed RNA. Clones were sequenced by immunoSEQ multiplex PCR, and TCRdb holds only the in-frame ones, with some missing. The top ten hold about an eighth of the sample, which has about 170,000 clones, about 70% seen once. Study-wide findings and caveats: Relative to normal scalp, lesional scalp, especially alopecia totalis/universalis, showed higher clonality. Scalp samples also yield sequences of resident alphabeta T cells from normal skin.

With respect to this clone: No antigen is known for it.

With V trimmed by 8 bases and J by 4 bases, 2 bases remained unmatched. The CDR3 consists of 12 residues. CDR1 is MNHEY, CDR2 SVGAGI, per germline. The chain recombines TRBV6-5 with TRBJ2-1; TRBD1 aligns across 7 bases. The TCR was taken from a human donor with alopecia areata. The sample here was CD8+ T cells sorted from blood, taken at week 0. Here the CDR3 DNA reads TGTGCCAGCCGACAGGGTTACAATGAGCAGTTCTTC. Amino acid sequence: CASRQGYNEQFF.